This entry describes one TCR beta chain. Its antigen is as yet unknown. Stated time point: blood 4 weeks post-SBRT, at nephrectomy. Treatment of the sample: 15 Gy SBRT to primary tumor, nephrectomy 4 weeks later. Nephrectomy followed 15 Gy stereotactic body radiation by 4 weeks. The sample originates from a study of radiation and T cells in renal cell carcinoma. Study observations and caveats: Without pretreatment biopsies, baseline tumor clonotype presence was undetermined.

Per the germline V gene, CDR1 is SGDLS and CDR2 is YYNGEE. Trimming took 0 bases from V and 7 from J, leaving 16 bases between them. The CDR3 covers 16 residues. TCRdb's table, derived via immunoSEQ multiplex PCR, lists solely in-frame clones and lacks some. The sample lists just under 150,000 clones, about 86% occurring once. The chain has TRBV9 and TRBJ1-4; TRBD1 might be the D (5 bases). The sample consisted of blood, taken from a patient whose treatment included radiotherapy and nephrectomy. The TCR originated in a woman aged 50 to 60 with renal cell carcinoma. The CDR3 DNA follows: TGTGCCAGCAGCGTAGATTCGGGACCTCCAAGTGAAAAACTGTTTTTT. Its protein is CASSVDSGPPSEKLFF.